Listed below are T cell receptor beta chains from one sample, sequenced in a study of regulatory T cells in long-lasting Graves disease. A single record per CDR3 protein comes from TCRdb applying MiXCR to the multiplex PCR reads. This sample has 200,000 to 250,000 distinct CDR3 sequences, with over 20% found just once. Sequenced material: peripheral blood mononuclear cells (PBMCs), taken at new diagnosis, from a patient treated with antithyroid drugs. The receptors originated from a female donor with Graves disease. CDR3s include the opening cysteine and the closing phenylalanine or tryptophan. The D gene is left open where the match is weak. Only some rows state a clone size, as once, few, many or a class for expanded clones.

clone size	CDR3 length	D gene	V gene	J gene	CDR3 DNA	CDR3 protein
NA	14	NA	TRBV5-1	TRBJ2-5	TGCGCCAGCAGCTTGGGGCATTTGCGGGAGACCCAGTACTTC	CASSLGHLRETQYF
few	17	NA	TRBV4-1	TRBJ1-4	TGCGCCAGCAGCCAAGCTCTCCTTTGGAGCACAACTGAAAAACTGTTTTTT	CASSQALLWSTTEKLFF
many	16	NA	TRBV11-2	TRBJ2-2	TGTGCCAGCAGCTTAGGAGGAGGGTGGGGCACCGGGGAGCTGTTTTTT	CASSLGGGWGTGELFF
many	13	NA	TRBV29-1	TRBJ2-2	TGCAGCGCCGAGGTCAAGAACACCGGGGAGCTGTTTTTT	CSAEVKNTGELFF
many	16	NA	TRBV11-2	TRBJ2-1	TGTGCCAGCAGCTCATACAACTACCGCTCCTACAATGAGCAGTTCTTC	CASSSYNYRSYNEQFF
many	17	NA	TRBV5-1	TRBJ1-1	TGCGCCAGCAGCTTGGGCCTCGGAGGAGTCGGAAACACTGAAGCTTTCTTT	CASSLGLGGVGNTEAFF
many	13	TRBD1	TRBV12-3/TRBV12-4	TRBJ2-5	TGTGCCAGCTCACGAGGACAGGGAGAGACCCAGTACTTC	CASSRGQGETQYF
many	15	NA	TRBV6-1	TRBJ1-5	TGTGCCAGCAGTCCTCCGCAGGGTGGAAACCAGCCCCAGCATTTT	CASSPPQGGNQPQHF
many	14	NA	TRBV7-2	TRBJ2-1	TGTGCCAGCAGCTTAGACCAGGGCTACAATGAGCAGTTCTTC	CASSLDQGYNEQFF
many	15	NA	TRBV6-5	TRBJ2-3	TGTGCCAGCAGTTATGGGGGACCCGTCACAGATACGCAGTATTTT	CASSYGGPVTDTQYF
NA	15	TRBD2	TRBV10-3	TRBJ2-1	TGTGCCATCAGTATTACTAGCGGGAGATCAAATGAGCAGTTCTTC	CAISITSGRSNEQFF
many	11	NA	TRBV5-6	TRBJ1-3	TGTGCCAGCAGCTTGGGACGCACCATATATTTT	CASSLGRTIYF
few	13	NA	TRBV5-5	TRBJ1-1	TGTGCCAGCAGCCCGGGGAGTACAACTGAAGCTTTCTTT	CASSPGSTTEAFF
many	12	NA	TRBV12-3/TRBV12-4	TRBJ2-1	TGTGCCAGCAGTTTAGACCCCCCTCCTCTGTTCTTC	CASSLDPPPLFF
many	15	NA	TRBV6-1	TRBJ2-1	TGTGCCACCGTAAATCGGGCAGGGGCCTACAATGAGCAGTTCTTC	CATVNRAGAYNEQFF
few	12	NA	TRBV20-1	TRBJ1-6	TGCAGTGCTAGTTCGTCAAATTCACCCCTCCACTTT	CSASSSNSPLHF
many	13	NA	TRBV2	TRBJ1-4	TGTGCCAGTGCCGGGTCAGGGAAGGAAAAACTGTTTTTT	CASAGSGKEKLFF
many	15	TRBD2	TRBV2	TRBJ2-3	TGTGCCAGCAGTGTCTGGGCGGGAGGGACAGATACGCAGTATTTT	CASSVWAGGTDTQYF
many	15	NA	TRBV13	TRBJ2-1	TGTGCCAGCAGCTTTACCAGCGCCACGGGTAATGAGCAGTTCTTC	CASSFTSATGNEQFF
NA	17	NA	TRBV4-3	TRBJ1-6	TGCGCCAGCAGCCAAGATCCAAGAGGCGCCTCGGATTCACCCCTCCACTTT	CASSQDPRGASDSPLHF
NA	15	NA	TRBV29-1	TRBJ2-1	TGCAGCGTTGAAGGGTTCGGCCAACCCTCCAATGAGCAGTTCTTC	CSVEGFGQPSNEQFF
many	14	TRBD2	TRBV7-2	TRBJ2-1	TGTGCCAGCGGGGGGACTAGCGGCCACAATGAGCAGTTCTTC	CASGGTSGHNEQFF
many	13	TRBD2	TRBV12-3/TRBV12-4	TRBJ2-1	TGTGCCAGCGGCGGGAGGGCCCGGGATGAGCAGTTCTTC	CASGGRARDEQFF
many	17	TRBD2	TRBV7-8	TRBJ2-3	TGTGCCAGCAGCTTTTCCGGGACTAGCGGGATGACAGATACGCAGTATTTT	CASSFSGTSGMTDTQYF
many	16	NA	TRBV7-2	TRBJ2-3	TGTGCCAGCAGCTTAGCTGCGATCAAGAGCACAGATACGCAGTATTTT	CASSLAAIKSTDTQYF
NA	15	TRBD1	TRBV11-3	TRBJ1-2	TGTGCCAGCAGAAAGTCGGGACAGGGGAACTATGGCTACACCTTC	CASRKSGQGNYGYTF
NA	12	NA	TRBV6-1	TRBJ2-2	TGTGCCAGCAAGCAGGGGTTCGGGGAGCTGTTTTTT	CASKQGFGELFF
few	13	TRBD1	TRBV7-2	TRBJ2-7	TGTGCCAGCAGCTCCTGGGACAGCTACGAGCAGTACTTC	CASSSWDSYEQYF
many	11	NA	TRBV7-3	TRBJ2-5	TGTGCCAGCAGTCAAGGGGAGACCCAGTACTTC	CASSQGETQYF
many	13	NA	TRBV7-8	TRBJ2-5	TGTGCCAGCAGCTTAGCGAGCAAAGAGACCCAGTACTTC	CASSLASKETQYF
many	16	TRBD2	TRBV28	TRBJ2-1	TGTGCCAGCGGTGGGCGGGGGGGCCGGTCCTACAATGAGCAGTTCTTC	CASGGRGGRSYNEQFF
NA	14	NA	TRBV20-1	TRBJ1-3	TGCAGTGCTACGAAGACAGAGGCTGGAAACACCATATATTTT	CSATKTEAGNTIYF
NA	14	NA	TRBV12-3/TRBV12-4	TRBJ2-7	TGTGCCAGCAGTCCGGGGGACAGCTACTACGAGCAGTACTTC	CASSPGDSYYEQYF
NA	13	NA	TRBV3-1	TRBJ1-2	TGTGCCAGCAGCCAGGGGGCGGACTATGGCTACACCTTC	CASSQGADYGYTF
once	17	TRBD1	TRBV20-1	TRBJ1-6	TGCAGTGCTAGAGGAGACAGGGGGCTTGGTGCGGGTTCACCCCTCCACTTT	CSARGDRGLGAGSPLHF
many	13	NA	TRBV5-5	TRBJ2-1	TGTGCCAGCAGCCCCGGACACCTCAATGAGCAGTTCTTC	CASSPGHLNEQFF
many	15	NA	TRBV28	TRBJ2-5	TGTGCCAGCAGTTTTACCCGGAGCCCACAAGAGACCCAGTACTTC	CASSFTRSPQETQYF